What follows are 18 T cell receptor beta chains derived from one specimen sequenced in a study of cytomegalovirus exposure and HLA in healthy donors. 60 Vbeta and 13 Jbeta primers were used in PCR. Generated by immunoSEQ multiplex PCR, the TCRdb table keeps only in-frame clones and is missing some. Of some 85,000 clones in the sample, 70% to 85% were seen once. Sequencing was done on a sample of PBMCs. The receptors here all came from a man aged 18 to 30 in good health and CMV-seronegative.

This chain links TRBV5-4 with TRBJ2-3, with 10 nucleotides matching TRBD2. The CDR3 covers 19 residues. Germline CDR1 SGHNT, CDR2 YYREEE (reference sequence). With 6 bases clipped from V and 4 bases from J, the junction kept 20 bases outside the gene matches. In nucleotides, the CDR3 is TGTGCCAGCACCCTAGGGGATAAGCGGGAGGGCCGAGCCTCAGATACGCAGTATTTT. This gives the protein CASTLGDKREGRASDTQYF.

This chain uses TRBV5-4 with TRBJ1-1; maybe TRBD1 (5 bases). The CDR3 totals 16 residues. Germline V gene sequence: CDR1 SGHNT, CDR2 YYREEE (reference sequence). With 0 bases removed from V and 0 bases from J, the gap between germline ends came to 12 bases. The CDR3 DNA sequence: TGTGCCAGCAGCTTGGAATCAGGGTTATTGAACACTGAAGCTTTCTTT. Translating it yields CASSLESGLLNTEAFF.

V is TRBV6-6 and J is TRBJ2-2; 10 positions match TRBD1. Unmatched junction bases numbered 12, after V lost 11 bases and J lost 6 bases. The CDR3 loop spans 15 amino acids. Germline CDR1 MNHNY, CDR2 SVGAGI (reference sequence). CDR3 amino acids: CASSTRDRGSGELFF. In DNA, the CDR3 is TGTGCCTCCTCGACCCGGGACAGGGGTTCCGGGGAGCTGTTTTTT.

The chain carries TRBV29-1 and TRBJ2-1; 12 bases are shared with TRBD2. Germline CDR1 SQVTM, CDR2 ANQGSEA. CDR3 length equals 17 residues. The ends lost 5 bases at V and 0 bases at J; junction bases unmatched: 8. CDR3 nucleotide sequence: TGCAGCGTTTTGCGGCTAGCGGGAGGGCCCTCCTACAATGAGCAGTTCTTC. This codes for CSVLRLAGGPSYNEQFF.

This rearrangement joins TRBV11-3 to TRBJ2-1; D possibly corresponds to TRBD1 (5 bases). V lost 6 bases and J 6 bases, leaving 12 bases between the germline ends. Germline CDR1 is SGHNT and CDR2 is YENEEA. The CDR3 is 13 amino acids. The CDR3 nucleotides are TGTGCCAGCAGACCTGGACACCTCAATGAGCAGTTCTTC. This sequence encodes CASRPGHLNEQFF.

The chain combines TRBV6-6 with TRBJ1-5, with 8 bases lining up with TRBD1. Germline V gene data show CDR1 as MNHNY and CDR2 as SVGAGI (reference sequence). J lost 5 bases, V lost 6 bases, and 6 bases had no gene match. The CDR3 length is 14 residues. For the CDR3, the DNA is TGTGCCAGCAGCCCGGACAGGGAAGATCAGCCCCAGCATTTT. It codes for CASSPDREDQPQHF.

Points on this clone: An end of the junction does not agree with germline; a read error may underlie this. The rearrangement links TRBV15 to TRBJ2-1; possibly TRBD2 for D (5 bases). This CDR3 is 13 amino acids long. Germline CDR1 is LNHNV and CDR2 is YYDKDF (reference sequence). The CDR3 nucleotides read TGTGCCACCAGCAGAGAGAGGAACGGGAATCTGGTCTTC. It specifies CATSRERNGNLVF. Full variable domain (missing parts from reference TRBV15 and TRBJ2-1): DAMVIQNPRYQVTQFGKPVTLSCSQTLNHNVMYWYQQKSSQAPKLLFHYYDKDFNNEADTPDNFQSRRPNTSFCFLDIRSPGLGDTAMYLCATSRERNGNLVFGPGTRLTVL.

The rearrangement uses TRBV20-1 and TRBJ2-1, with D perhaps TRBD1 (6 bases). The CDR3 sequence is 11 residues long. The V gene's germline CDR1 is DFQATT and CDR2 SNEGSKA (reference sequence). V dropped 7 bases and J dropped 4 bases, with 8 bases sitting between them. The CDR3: CSGGQYNEQFF. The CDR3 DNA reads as TGCAGTGGGGGGCAGTACAATGAGCAGTTCTTC.

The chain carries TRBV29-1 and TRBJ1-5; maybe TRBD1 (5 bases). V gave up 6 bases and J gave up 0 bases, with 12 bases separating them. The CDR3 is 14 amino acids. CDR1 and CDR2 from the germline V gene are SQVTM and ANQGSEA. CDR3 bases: TGCAGCGTCGAGCAGGGTAGTAGCAATCAGCCCCAGCATTTT. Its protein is CSVEQGSSNQPQHF. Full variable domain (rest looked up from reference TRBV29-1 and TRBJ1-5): SAVISQKPSRDICQRGTSLTIQCQVDSQVTMMFWYRQQPGQSLTLIATANQGSEATYESGFVIDKFPISRPNLTFSTLTVSNMSPEDSSIYLCSVEQGSSNQPQHFGDGTRLSIL.

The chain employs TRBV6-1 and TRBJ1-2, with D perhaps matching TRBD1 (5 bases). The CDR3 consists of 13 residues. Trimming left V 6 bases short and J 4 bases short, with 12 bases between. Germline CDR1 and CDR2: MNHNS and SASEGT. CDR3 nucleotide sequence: TGTGCCAGCAGGATAGACAGCTCCTATGGCTACACCTTC. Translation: CASRIDSSYGYTF.

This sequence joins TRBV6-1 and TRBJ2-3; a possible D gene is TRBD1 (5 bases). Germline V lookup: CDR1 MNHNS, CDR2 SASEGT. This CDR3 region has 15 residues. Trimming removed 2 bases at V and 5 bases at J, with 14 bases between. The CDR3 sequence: CASSELGQGRDTQYF. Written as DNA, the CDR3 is TGTGCCAGCAGTGAACTCGGCCAGGGCAGAGATACGCAGTATTTT.

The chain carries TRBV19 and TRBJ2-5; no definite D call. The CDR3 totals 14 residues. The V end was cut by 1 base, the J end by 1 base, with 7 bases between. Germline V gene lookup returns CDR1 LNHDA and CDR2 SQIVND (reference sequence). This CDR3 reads CASSIGSIQETQYF. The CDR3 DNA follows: TGTGCCAGTAGTATAGGTTCCATCCAAGAGACCCAGTACTTC.

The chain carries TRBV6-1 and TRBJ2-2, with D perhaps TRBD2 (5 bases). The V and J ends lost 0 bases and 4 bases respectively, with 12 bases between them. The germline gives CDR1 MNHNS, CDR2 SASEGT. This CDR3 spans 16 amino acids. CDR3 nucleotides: TGTGCCAGCAGTGAAGCGCGGGTTTTCGGCACCGGGGAGCTGTTTTTT. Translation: CASSEARVFGTGELFF.

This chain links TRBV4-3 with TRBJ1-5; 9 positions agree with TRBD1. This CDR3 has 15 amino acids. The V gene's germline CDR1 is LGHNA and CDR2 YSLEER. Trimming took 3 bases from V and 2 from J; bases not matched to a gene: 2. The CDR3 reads CASSQGQGGNQPQHF. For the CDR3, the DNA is TGCGCCAGCAGCCAGGGACAGGGCGGCAATCAGCCCCAGCATTTT.

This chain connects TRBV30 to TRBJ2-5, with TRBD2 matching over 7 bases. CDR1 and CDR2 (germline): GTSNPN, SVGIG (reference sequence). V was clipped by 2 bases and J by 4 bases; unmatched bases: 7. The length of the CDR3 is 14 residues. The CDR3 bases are TGTGCCTGGAGTCGGGACTACATGGGAGAGACCCAGTACTTC. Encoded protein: CAWSRDYMGETQYF.

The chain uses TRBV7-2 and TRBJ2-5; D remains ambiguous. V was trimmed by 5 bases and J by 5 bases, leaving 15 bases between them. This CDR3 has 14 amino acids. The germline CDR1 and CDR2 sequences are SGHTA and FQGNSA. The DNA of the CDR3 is TGTGCCAGCAGCCGGAGCCCCAATGTGGAGACCCAGTACTTC. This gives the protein CASSRSPNVETQYF.

This CDR3 reads CASSPSVGSYEQYF. CDR3 nucleotides: TGTGCCAGCAGCCCTAGCGTTGGATCCTACGAGCAGTACTTC. The chain has TRBV7-9 and TRBJ2-7; D perhaps matches TRBD2 (6 bases). V was trimmed by 5 bases and J by 1 base, leaving 12 bases between them. The CDR3 is 14 residues long. From germline, CDR1 is SEHNR and CDR2 FQNEAQ (reference sequence).

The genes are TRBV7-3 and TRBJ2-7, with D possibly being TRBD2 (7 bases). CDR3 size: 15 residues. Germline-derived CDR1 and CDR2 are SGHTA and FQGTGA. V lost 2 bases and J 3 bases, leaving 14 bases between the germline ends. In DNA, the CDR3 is TGTGCCAGCAGCTTATGGGGGGGCGAGAACTACGAGCAGTACTTC. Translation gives CASSLWGGENYEQYF. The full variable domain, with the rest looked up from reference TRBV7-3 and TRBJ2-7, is GAGVSQTPSNKVTEKGKYVELRCDPISGHTALYWYRQSLGQGPEFLIYFQGTGAADDSGLPNDRFFAVRPEGSVSTLKIQRTERGDSAVYLCASSLWGGENYEQYFGPGTRLTVT.